The T cell receptor beta chain described here comes from a study of T cells in Graves' hyperthyroidism and ophthalmopathy. There were TCR beta CDR3 regions amplified from RNA transcripts. The HTBI primer set was used in a first-round RT-PCR of the TCR CDR3. TCRdb independently ran MiXCR on the multiplex PCR reads; one entry per CDR3 protein. The sample records some 400,000 distinct CDR3 sequences, roughly 14% being singletons. Study-wide points: Also found in blood were most expanded thyroid clonotypes above 0.001.

This clonotype has a handful of counts. Its antigen is currently unknown. Unmatched junction bases numbered 7, after V lost 3 bases and J lost 2 bases. CDR1 and CDR2 from the germline V gene are SGHDN and FVKESK. The CDR3 totals 16 residues. Uncontrolled infections, other autoimmune diseases, pregnancy or lactation led to exclusion of patients. Sequencing was performed on blood. The source is a young man with Graves' hyperthyroidism that later progressed to Graves' ophthalmopathy. The V gene is TRBV14, the J gene TRBJ2-3; 8 positions match TRBD2. Here the CDR3 reads CASSHPAGAYTDTQYF. In nucleotides, the CDR3 is TGTGCCAGCAGCCACCCAGCGGGGGCCTACACAGATACGCAGTATTTT.